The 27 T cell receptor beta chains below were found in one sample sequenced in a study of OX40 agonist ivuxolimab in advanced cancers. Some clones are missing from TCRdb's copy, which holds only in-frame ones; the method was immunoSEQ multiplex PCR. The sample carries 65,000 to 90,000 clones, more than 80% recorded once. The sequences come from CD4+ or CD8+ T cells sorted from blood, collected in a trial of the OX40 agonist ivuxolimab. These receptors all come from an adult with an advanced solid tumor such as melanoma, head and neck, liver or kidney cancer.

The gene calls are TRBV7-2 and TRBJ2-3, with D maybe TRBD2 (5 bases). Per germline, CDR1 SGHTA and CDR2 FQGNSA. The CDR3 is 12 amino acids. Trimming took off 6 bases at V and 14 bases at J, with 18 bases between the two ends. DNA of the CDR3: TGTGCCAGCAGTCAACTAAGGGAGCGAAGGTATTTT. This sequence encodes CASSQLRERRYF.

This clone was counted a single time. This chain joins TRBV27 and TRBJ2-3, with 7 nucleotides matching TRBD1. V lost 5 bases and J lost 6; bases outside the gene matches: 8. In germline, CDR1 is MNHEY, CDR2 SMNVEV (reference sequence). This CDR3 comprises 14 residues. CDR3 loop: CASSVPGQRDTQYF. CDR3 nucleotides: TGTGCCAGCAGTGTCCCGGGACAGAGGGATACGCAGTATTTT.

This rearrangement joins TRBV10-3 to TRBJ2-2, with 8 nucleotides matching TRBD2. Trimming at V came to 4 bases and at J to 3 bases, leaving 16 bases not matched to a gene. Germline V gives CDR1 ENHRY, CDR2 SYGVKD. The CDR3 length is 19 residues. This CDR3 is CAISGSGREDQGYTGELFF. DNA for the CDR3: TGTGCCATCAGTGGAAGTGGGCGGGAGGACCAAGGGTACACCGGGGAGCTGTTTTTT.

CDR3: CASSLVSGPGGFYGEAFF. Written as DNA, the CDR3 is TGTGCCAGCAGCTTAGTGTCGGGGCCAGGGGGCTTCTACGGTGAAGCTTTCTTT. The chain has TRBV7-3 and TRBJ1-1; 8 nucleotides align to TRBD1. Germline CDR1 SGHTA, CDR2 FQGTGA. V shed 2 bases and J 7 bases; nucleotides not matched to a gene: 18. This CDR3 region has 18 residues.

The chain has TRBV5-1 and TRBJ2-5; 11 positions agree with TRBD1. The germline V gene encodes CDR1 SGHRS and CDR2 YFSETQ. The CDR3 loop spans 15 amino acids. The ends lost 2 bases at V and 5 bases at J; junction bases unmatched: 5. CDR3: CASSFTGQGVETQYF. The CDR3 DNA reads TGCGCCAGCAGCTTTACGGGACAGGGGGTTGAGACCCAGTACTTC.

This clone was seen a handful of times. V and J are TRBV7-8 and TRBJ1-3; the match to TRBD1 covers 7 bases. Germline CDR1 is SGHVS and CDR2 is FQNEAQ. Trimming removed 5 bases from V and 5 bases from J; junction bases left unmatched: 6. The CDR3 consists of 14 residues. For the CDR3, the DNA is TGTGCCAGCAGCACCCAGGGGGGGAGAAACACCATATATTTT. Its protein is CASSTQGGRNTIYF.

As DNA, the CDR3 is TGTGCCATCAGTGCGGAGGGAAGTCACACTGAAGCTTTCTTT. Its protein product is CAISAEGSHTEAFF. The chain combines TRBV10-3 with TRBJ1-1; D is unresolved. Trimming shortened V by 4 bases and J by 3 bases, and 12 bases separated the two germline ends. The germline CDR1 and CDR2 sequences are ENHRY and SYGVKD. The CDR3 runs 14 residues.

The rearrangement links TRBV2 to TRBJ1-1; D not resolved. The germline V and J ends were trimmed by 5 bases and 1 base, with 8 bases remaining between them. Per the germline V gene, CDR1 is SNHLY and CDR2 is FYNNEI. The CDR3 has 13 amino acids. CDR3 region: CASSNLPNTEAFF. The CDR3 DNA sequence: TGTGCCAGCAGTAACCTACCGAACACTGAAGCTTTCTTT.

Here the CDR3 reads CATNPRLAGTTGELFF. The CDR3 nucleotides read TGTGCCACCAACCCAAGACTAGCGGGAACGACCGGGGAGCTGTTTTTT. V and J are TRBV11-2 and TRBJ2-2; 11 positions match TRBD2. The CDR3 length is 16 residues. Per the germline V gene, CDR1 is SGHAT and CDR2 is FQNNGV. V was clipped by 10 bases and J by 5 bases; unmatched bases: 12.

CDR3 region: CASSPNAGDYEQYF. In nucleotides, the CDR3 is TGTGCCAGCTCACCAAACGCGGGAGACTACGAGCAGTACTTC. The chain joins TRBV18 to TRBJ2-7, with 7 bases aligning to TRBD2. The CDR3 runs to 14 residues. Trimming took 2 bases from V and 3 from J; bases not matched to a gene: 4. CDR1 KGHSH and CDR2 LQKENI come from the germline V gene. The whole variable domain, remainder taken from reference TRBV18 and TRBJ2-7, is NAGVMQNPRHLVRRRGQEARLRCSPMKGHSHVYWYRQLPEEGLKFMVYLQKENIIDESGMPKERFSAEFPKEGPSILRIQQVVRGDSAAYFCASSPNAGDYEQYFGPGTRLTVT.

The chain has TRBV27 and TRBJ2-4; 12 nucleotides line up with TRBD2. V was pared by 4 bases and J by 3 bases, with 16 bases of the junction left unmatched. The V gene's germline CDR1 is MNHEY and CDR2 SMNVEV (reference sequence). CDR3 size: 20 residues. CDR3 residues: CASSYETSGSGPKGKNIQYF. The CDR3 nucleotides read TGTGCCAGCAGTTATGAGACTAGCGGGAGTGGACCTAAAGGCAAAAACATTCAGTACTTC.

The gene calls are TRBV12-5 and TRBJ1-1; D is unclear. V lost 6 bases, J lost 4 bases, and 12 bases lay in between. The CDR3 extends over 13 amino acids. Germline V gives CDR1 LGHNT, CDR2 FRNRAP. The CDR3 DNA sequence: TGTGCTAGTGGCCCCGCCTGGGGCACTGAAGCTTTCTTT. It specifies CASGPAWGTEAFF.

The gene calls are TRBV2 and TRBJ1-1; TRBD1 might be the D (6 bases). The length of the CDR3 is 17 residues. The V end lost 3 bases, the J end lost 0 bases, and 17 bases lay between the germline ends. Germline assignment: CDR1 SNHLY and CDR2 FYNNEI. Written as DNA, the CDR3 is TGTGCCAGCAGTGAGAGGGGGGGGATGAGGTTGAACACTGAAGCTTTCTTT. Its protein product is CASSERGGMRLNTEAFF.

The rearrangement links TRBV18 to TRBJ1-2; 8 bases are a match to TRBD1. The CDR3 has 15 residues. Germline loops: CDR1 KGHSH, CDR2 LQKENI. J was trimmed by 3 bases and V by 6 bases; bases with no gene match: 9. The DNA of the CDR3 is TGTGCCAGCTCGACTGGCAGGGGGCGCGACTATGGCTACACCTTC. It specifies CASSTGRGRDYGYTF.

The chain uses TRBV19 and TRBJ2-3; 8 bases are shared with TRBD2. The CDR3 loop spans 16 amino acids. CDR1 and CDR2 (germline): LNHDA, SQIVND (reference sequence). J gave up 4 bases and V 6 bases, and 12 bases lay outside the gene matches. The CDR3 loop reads CASSEGGGRGSDTQYF. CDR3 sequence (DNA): TGTGCCAGTAGCGAGGGCGGGGGGCGCGGGTCAGATACGCAGTATTTT.

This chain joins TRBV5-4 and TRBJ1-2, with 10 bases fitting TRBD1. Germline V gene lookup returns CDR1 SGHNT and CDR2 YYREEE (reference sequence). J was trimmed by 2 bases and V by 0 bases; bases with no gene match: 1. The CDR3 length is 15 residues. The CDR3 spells CASSLGDRGNYGYTF. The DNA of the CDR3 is TGTGCCAGCAGCTTGGGGGACAGGGGCAACTATGGCTACACCTTC.

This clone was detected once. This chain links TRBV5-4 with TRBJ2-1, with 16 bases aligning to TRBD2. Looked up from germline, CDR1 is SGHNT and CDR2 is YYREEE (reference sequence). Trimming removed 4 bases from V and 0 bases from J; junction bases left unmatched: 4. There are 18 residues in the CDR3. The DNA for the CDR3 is TGTGCCAGCAGCGGGACTAGCGGGAGGGGGAGCTCCTACAATGAGCAGTTCTTC. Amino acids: CASSGTSGRGSSYNEQFF.

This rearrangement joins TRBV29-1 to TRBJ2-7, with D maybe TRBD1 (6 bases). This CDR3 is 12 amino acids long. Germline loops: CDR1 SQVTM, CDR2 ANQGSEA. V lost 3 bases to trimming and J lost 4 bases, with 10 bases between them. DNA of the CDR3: TGCAGCGTTGATCACAGGGCGTACGAGCAGTACTTC. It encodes CSVDHRAYEQYF.

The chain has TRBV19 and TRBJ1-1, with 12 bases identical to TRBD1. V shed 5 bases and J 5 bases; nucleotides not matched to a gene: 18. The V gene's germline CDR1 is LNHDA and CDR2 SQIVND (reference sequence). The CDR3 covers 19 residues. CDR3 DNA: TGTGCCAGTAGTCTCGGTCTCGGGACAGGGGGCGTGATGAGGACTGAAGCTTTCTTT. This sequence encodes CASSLGLGTGGVMRTEAFF.

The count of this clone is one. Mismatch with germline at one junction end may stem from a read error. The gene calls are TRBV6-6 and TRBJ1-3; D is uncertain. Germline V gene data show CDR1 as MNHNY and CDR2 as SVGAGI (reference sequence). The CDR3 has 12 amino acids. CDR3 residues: CASSNSGNTIYF. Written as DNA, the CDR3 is TGTGCCAGCAGTAACTCTGGAAACACCATATATTTT.

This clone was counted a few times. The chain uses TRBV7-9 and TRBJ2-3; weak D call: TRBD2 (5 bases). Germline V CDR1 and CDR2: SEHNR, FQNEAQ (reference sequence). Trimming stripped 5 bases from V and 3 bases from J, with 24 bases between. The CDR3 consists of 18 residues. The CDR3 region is CASSLESPSMRETDTQYF. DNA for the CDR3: TGTGCCAGCAGCCTCGAATCCCCTAGCATGAGGGAGACAGATACGCAGTATTTT.

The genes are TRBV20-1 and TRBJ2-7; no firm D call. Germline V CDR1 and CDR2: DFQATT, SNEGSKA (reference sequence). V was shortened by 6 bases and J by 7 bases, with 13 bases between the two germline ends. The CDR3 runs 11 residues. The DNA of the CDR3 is TGCAGTGCCTCGAGGCTGGCGGAGCAGTACTTC. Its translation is CSASRLAEQYF.

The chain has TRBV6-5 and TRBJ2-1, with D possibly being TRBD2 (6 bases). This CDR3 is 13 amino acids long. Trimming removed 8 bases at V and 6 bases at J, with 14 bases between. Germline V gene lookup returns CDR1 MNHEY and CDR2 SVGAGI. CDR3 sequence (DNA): TGTGCCAGCGGTCGCGGGGAGGCCAATGAGCAGTTCTTC. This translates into CASGRGEANEQFF.

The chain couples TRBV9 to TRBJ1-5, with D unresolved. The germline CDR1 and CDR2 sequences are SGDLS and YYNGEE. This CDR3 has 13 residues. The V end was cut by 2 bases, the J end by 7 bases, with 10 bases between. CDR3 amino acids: CASSVSGTQPQHF. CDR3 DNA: TGTGCCAGCAGCGTTAGCGGAACCCAGCCCCAGCATTTT.

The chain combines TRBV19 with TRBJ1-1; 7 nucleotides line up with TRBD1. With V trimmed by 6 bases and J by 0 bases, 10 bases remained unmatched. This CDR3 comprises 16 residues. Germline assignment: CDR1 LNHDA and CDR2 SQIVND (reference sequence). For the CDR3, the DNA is TGTGCCAGTAGAGGGACAGCCCGGGGACTGAACACTGAAGCTTTCTTT. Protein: CASRGTARGLNTEAFF.

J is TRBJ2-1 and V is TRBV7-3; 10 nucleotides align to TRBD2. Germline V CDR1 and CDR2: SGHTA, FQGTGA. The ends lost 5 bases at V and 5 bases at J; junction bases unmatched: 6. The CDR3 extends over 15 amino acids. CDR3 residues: CASSPRTSGNNEQFF. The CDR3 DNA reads TGTGCCAGCAGCCCACGGACTAGCGGAAACAATGAGCAGTTCTTC.

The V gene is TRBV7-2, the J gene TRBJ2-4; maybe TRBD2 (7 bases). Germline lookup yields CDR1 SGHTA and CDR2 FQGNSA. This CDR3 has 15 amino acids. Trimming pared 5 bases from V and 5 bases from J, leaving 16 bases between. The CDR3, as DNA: TGTGCCAGCAGCCCCTTTCCGCGGGGGCAAAACATTCAGTACTTC. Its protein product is CASSPFPRGQNIQYF.